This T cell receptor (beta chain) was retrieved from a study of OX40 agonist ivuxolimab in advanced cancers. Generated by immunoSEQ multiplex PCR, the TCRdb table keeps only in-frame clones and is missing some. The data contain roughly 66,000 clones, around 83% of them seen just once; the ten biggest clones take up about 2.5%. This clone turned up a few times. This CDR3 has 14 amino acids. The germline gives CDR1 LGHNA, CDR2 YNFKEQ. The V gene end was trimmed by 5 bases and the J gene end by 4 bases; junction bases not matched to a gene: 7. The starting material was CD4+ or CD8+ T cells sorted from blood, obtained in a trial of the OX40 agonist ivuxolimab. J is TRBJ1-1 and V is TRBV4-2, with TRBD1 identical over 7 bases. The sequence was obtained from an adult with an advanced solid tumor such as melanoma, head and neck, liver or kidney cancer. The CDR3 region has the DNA TGTGCCAGCAGCTTACGGGCAGGGGGCACTGAAGCTTTCTTT. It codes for CASSLRAGGTEAFF.